The rows below give T cell receptor beta chains drawn from one sample of a study of T cell changes during pregnancy in multiple sclerosis. Sequenced by immunoSEQ multiplex PCR; TCRdb stores in-frame clones only, minus some. Altogether about 40,000 clones are present, 91% being singletons, with the ten largest covering over 0.45%. The sample in question was CD4+ T cells from peripheral blood mononuclear cells, obtained in the third trimester of pregnancy. All receptors derive from a female donor in good health, enrolled as a control in a pregnancy study. CDR3s include the opening cysteine and the closing phenylalanine or tryptophan. A D gene is named only where the DNA matches it firmly. Only part of the rows carry a size: once, few, many, or a class if the clone is expanded.

CDR3nt: TGTGCCAGCAGCGGAGTTAGCGGGGGGGGCGGGACCCAGTACTTC
CDR3aa: CASSGVSGGGGTQYF
d_gene: TRBD2
v_gene: TRBV9
abundance: NA
j_gene: TRBJ2-5

CDR3nt: TGCGCCAGCAGTGGGACAGGGGGCCTCCTAGAGACCCAGTACTTC
CDR3aa: CASSGTGGLLETQYF
d_gene: TRBD1
v_gene: TRBV5-1
abundance: NA
j_gene: TRBJ2-5

CDR3nt: TGTGCCAGCAGCTTACAGCGGGGGACCCACAATGAGCAGTTCTTC
CDR3aa: CASSLQRGTHNEQFF
d_gene: TRBD2
v_gene: TRBV7-9
abundance: NA
j_gene: TRBJ2-1

CDR3nt: TGTGCCAGCAGCGCCGGGACAGGTTTCTCTGGGGCCAACGTCCTGACTTTC
CDR3aa: CASSAGTGFSGANVLTF
d_gene: TRBD1
v_gene: TRBV5-4
abundance: NA
j_gene: TRBJ2-6

CDR3nt: TGTGCCAGCAGCTCGAGGTGGCCGAACACTGAAGCTTTCTTT
CDR3aa: CASSSRWPNTEAFF
d_gene: NA
v_gene: TRBV11-3
abundance: once
j_gene: TRBJ1-1

CDR3nt: TGTGCCAGCAGCTGGACAGGGACGTCGGGGAAAAGCTCTGGAAACACCATATATTTT
CDR3aa: CASSWTGTSGKSSGNTIYF
d_gene: TRBD1
v_gene: TRBV11-1
abundance: NA
j_gene: TRBJ1-3

CDR3nt: TGTGCCAGCAGATGGGGGGACAGGGGGGGGGCGGTTGGCTTC
CDR3aa: CASRWGDRGGAVGF
d_gene: TRBD1
v_gene: TRBV28
abundance: NA
j_gene: TRBJ2-7

CDR3nt: TGTGCCACCAGCCCGAATTACGGAGGCTACCAAGAGCCCCAGCATTTT
CDR3aa: CATSPNYGGYQEPQHF
d_gene: NA
v_gene: TRBV15
abundance: NA
j_gene: TRBJ1-5

CDR3nt: TGTGCCACCCGGGGACTAGCGGGACCAGATACGCAGTATTTT
CDR3aa: CATRGLAGPDTQYF
d_gene: TRBD2
v_gene: TRBV6-5
abundance: NA
j_gene: TRBJ2-3

CDR3nt: TGTGCCAGCAGCTTGGAGAATAGCGGGAGAGATACGCAGTATTTT
CDR3aa: CASSLENSGRDTQYF
d_gene: TRBD2
v_gene: TRBV5-4
abundance: NA
j_gene: TRBJ2-3

CDR3nt: TGCGCCAGCAGCTTGGCCGCGGCTGGGGCCAACGTCCTGACTTTC
CDR3aa: CASSLAAAGANVLTF
d_gene: NA
v_gene: TRBV5-1
abundance: NA
j_gene: TRBJ2-6

CDR3nt: TGTGCCAGCGCGGTGAGCGGGAGTGGTTCCAATGAGCAGTTCTTC
CDR3aa: CASAVSGSGSNEQFF
d_gene: TRBD2
v_gene: TRBV2
abundance: NA
j_gene: TRBJ2-1

CDR3nt: TGTGCCAGCAGGGAAGCGGGGGTACACTACGAGCAGTACTTC
CDR3aa: CASREAGVHYEQYF
d_gene: TRBD2
v_gene: TRBV6-5
abundance: NA
j_gene: TRBJ2-7

CDR3nt: TGTGCCAGCAGTGCTAAACAATCAGGGGAATTGAGTACTGAAGCTTTCTTT
CDR3aa: CASSAKQSGELSTEAFF
d_gene: NA
v_gene: TRBV2
abundance: NA
j_gene: TRBJ1-1

CDR3nt: TGTGCCAGCAGTTCGACAGTCTCCTACGAGCAGTACTTC
CDR3aa: CASSSTVSYEQYF
d_gene: NA
v_gene: TRBV28
abundance: few
j_gene: TRBJ2-7

CDR3nt: TGTGCCAGCAGCGGCTGGGGAGGGGTAAGCTCCTACGAGCAGTACTTC
CDR3aa: CASSGWGGVSSYEQYF
d_gene: TRBD2
v_gene: TRBV28
abundance: NA
j_gene: TRBJ2-7

CDR3nt: TGTGCCAGTAGTTCGCCCCGACTAGCGGGGACAGATACGCAGTATTTT
CDR3aa: CASSSPRLAGTDTQYF
d_gene: TRBD2
v_gene: TRBV19
abundance: once
j_gene: TRBJ2-3

CDR3nt: TGTGCCAGCAGCTTAGCGGGGGGAGACACCGGGGAGCTGTTTTTT
CDR3aa: CASSLAGGDTGELFF
d_gene: TRBD2
v_gene: TRBV5-4
abundance: once
j_gene: TRBJ2-2

CDR3nt: TGTGCCAGCAGCTTGGCCGGAGGTGGAGTAGGCGAGCAGTACTTC
CDR3aa: CASSLAGGGVGEQYF
d_gene: NA
v_gene: TRBV5-4
abundance: NA
j_gene: TRBJ2-7

CDR3nt: TGTGCCAGCATTTTACGACTAGCGGGAGCTCAGCAGTACTTC
CDR3aa: CASILRLAGAQQYF
d_gene: TRBD2
v_gene: TRBV2
abundance: NA
j_gene: TRBJ2-7

CDR3nt: TGTGCCTGGAGCGGGGGTTTTGGCAATCAGCCCCAGCATTTT
CDR3aa: CAWSGGFGNQPQHF
d_gene: NA
v_gene: TRBV30
abundance: NA
j_gene: TRBJ1-5

CDR3nt: TGTGCCAGCAGTGCCGGCACTAGCAGGGAGACCCAGTACTTC
CDR3aa: CASSAGTSRETQYF
d_gene: NA
v_gene: TRBV6-5
abundance: NA
j_gene: TRBJ2-5

CDR3nt: TGTGCCAGCAGCTTTACTAGCGGGGACTTTCGTCTTGGCAAAAACATTCAGTACTTC
CDR3aa: CASSFTSGDFRLGKNIQYF
d_gene: TRBD2
v_gene: TRBV7-8
abundance: NA
j_gene: TRBJ2-4

CDR3nt: TGTGCCAGCAGTCGACTAGCGGGAGGGAACCAAGAGACCCAGTACTTC
CDR3aa: CASSRLAGGNQETQYF
d_gene: TRBD2
v_gene: TRBV5-4
abundance: NA
j_gene: TRBJ2-5

CDR3nt: TGTGCCAGCAGTCCACGGACAGGGGGCCTTAACTATGGCTACACCTTC
CDR3aa: CASSPRTGGLNYGYTF
d_gene: TRBD1
v_gene: TRBV28
abundance: NA
j_gene: TRBJ1-2

CDR3nt: TGCAGTGCTGGGGGGGCAGATACGCAGTATTTT
CDR3aa: CSAGGADTQYF
d_gene: TRBD2
v_gene: TRBV20-1
abundance: NA
j_gene: TRBJ2-3

CDR3nt: TGTGCCACCAGCAGAGGAGTTGACGGGGAGCTGTTTTTT
CDR3aa: CATSRGVDGELFF
d_gene: NA
v_gene: TRBV15
abundance: NA
j_gene: TRBJ2-2

CDR3nt: TGTGCCAGCAGTGATAGCGGGAGGGGAATCAATGAGCAGTTCTTC
CDR3aa: CASSDSGRGINEQFF
d_gene: TRBD2
v_gene: TRBV2
abundance: NA
j_gene: TRBJ2-1

CDR3nt: TGTGCCAGCAGGGGGCCCTCTGGGGCCAACGTCCTGACTTTC
CDR3aa: CASRGPSGANVLTF
d_gene: NA
v_gene: TRBV2
abundance: NA
j_gene: TRBJ2-6

CDR3nt: TGTGCCAGCAGTTTAACCCCTAAAATACTAGCGGGAAATTCAGATACGCAGTATTTT
CDR3aa: CASSLTPKILAGNSDTQYF
d_gene: TRBD2
v_gene: TRBV27
abundance: NA
j_gene: TRBJ2-3

CDR3nt: TGTGCCAGCCAGATACCAGCGGGGGGGCTCAATGAGCAGTTCTTC
CDR3aa: CASQIPAGGLNEQFF
d_gene: TRBD2
v_gene: TRBV2
abundance: NA
j_gene: TRBJ2-1

CDR3nt: TGTGCCAGCAGCTTACCACCACAGAAACTAGCCCGGGGGGTTTCAGATACGCAGTATTTT
CDR3aa: CASSLPPQKLARGVSDTQYF
d_gene: TRBD2
v_gene: TRBV13
abundance: NA
j_gene: TRBJ2-3

CDR3nt: TGTGCCAGCAGCTCTACAGGGGTAATAGGATACGAGCAGTACTTC
CDR3aa: CASSSTGVIGYEQYF
d_gene: TRBD1
v_gene: TRBV7-9
abundance: NA
j_gene: TRBJ2-7

CDR3nt: TGCGCCAGCAGCCAAGTCGAGTGGGGAGACGGCTACACCTTC
CDR3aa: CASSQVEWGDGYTF
d_gene: NA
v_gene: TRBV4-3
abundance: NA
j_gene: TRBJ1-2

CDR3nt: TGTGCCAGCAGTTTAGGGGGACGGAGGACTAGCGGGGGGTACGAGCAGTACTTC
CDR3aa: CASSLGGRRTSGGYEQYF
d_gene: TRBD2
v_gene: TRBV28
abundance: NA
j_gene: TRBJ2-7

CDR3nt: TGTGCCAGCAGCTTAGCGGGCCTCACAAGTCGTGACGGCTACACCTTC
CDR3aa: CASSLAGLTSRDGYTF
d_gene: NA
v_gene: TRBV7-8
abundance: NA
j_gene: TRBJ1-2

CDR3nt: TGTGCCAGCGGGACAGGGACGACTAATTCACCCCTCCACTTT
CDR3aa: CASGTGTTNSPLHF
d_gene: TRBD1
v_gene: TRBV6-5
abundance: NA
j_gene: TRBJ1-6

CDR3nt: TGCAGTTTACAGGGAATCTCTGAAGCTTTCTTT
CDR3aa: CSLQGISEAFF
d_gene: NA
v_gene: TRBV20-1
abundance: NA
j_gene: TRBJ1-1

CDR3nt: TGTGCCAGCAGCGTAGCGGGTAGGGAGGGTCGTCCCCAAGAGACCCAGTACTTC
CDR3aa: CASSVAGREGRPQETQYF
d_gene: TRBD2
v_gene: TRBV9
abundance: NA
j_gene: TRBJ2-5

CDR3nt: TGTGCCAGCAGCGTAGATGCCCCGGGACTTGGAAACACCATATATTTT
CDR3aa: CASSVDAPGLGNTIYF
d_gene: NA
v_gene: TRBV9
abundance: NA
j_gene: TRBJ1-3

CDR3nt: TGTGCCAGCACCCCCGGGGGATCAGATACGCAGTATTTT
CDR3aa: CASTPGGSDTQYF
d_gene: NA
v_gene: TRBV28
abundance: NA
j_gene: TRBJ2-3

CDR3nt: TGTGCCAGCAGCCTCCTAGCGGGAGTAGGGGAGACCCAGTACTTC
CDR3aa: CASSLLAGVGETQYF
d_gene: TRBD2
v_gene: TRBV5-4
abundance: NA
j_gene: TRBJ2-5

CDR3nt: TGTGCCAGCACCGCGCAGGGGGCAGCTGATACGCAGTATTTT
CDR3aa: CASTAQGAADTQYF
d_gene: TRBD1
v_gene: TRBV5-4
abundance: NA
j_gene: TRBJ2-3

CDR3nt: TGTGCCTGGACCATGGGACAGGGGGCGCGTGGCTACACCTTC
CDR3aa: CAWTMGQGARGYTF
d_gene: TRBD1
v_gene: TRBV30
abundance: NA
j_gene: TRBJ1-2

CDR3nt: TGCGCCAGCAGTGAGTCAGGAGGGACGAAAGCTTTCTTT
CDR3aa: CASSESGGTKAFF
d_gene: NA
v_gene: TRBV10-1
abundance: NA
j_gene: TRBJ1-1

CDR3nt: TGCGCCAGCAGCAGTAACAGTTACGAGCAGTACTTC
CDR3aa: CASSSNSYEQYF
d_gene: NA
v_gene: TRBV5-1
abundance: NA
j_gene: TRBJ2-7

CDR3nt: TGTGCCAGCAGCCCTATGGCGGGGGGTCACAATGAGCAGTTCTTC
CDR3aa: CASSPMAGGHNEQFF
d_gene: TRBD2
v_gene: TRBV7-3
abundance: once
j_gene: TRBJ2-1

CDR3nt: TGTGCCAGCAGTAGAAGACAGAGAGAGACCCAGTACTTC
CDR3aa: CASSRRQRETQYF
d_gene: NA
v_gene: TRBV6-5
abundance: NA
j_gene: TRBJ2-5

CDR3nt: TGTGCCAGCAGCTCCGGGCGCAGGGGGGAGACCCAGTACTTC
CDR3aa: CASSSGRRGETQYF
d_gene: TRBD1
v_gene: TRBV5-6
abundance: NA
j_gene: TRBJ2-5

CDR3nt: TGTGCCAGTAGTATGTTAGCGGGAAACACCGGGGAGCTGTTTTTT
CDR3aa: CASSMLAGNTGELFF
d_gene: TRBD2
v_gene: TRBV19
abundance: NA
j_gene: TRBJ2-2